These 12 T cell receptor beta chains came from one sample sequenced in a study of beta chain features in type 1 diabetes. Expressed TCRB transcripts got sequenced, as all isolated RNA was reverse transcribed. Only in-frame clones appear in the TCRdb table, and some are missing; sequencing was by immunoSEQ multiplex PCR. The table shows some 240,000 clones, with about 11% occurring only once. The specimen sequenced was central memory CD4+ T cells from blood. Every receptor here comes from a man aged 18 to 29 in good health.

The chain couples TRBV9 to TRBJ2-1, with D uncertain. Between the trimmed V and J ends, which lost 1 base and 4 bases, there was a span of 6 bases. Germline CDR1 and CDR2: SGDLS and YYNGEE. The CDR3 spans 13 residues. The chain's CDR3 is CASSVSHYNEQFF. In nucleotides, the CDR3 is TGTGCCAGCAGCGTAAGTCATTACAATGAGCAGTTCTTC.

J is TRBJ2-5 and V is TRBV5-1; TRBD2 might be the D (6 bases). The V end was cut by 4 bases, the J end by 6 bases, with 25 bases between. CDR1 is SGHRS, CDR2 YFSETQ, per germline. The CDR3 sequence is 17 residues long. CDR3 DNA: TGCGCCAGCAGCGCGACCAGCAGCTTGGGAGGCGTACAGACCCAGTACTTC. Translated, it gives CASSATSSLGGVQTQYF.

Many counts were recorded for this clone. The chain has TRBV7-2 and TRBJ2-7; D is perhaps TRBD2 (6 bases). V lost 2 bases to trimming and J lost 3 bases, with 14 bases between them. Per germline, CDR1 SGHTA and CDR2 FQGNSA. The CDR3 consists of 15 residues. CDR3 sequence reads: CASSLRVGGFYEQYF. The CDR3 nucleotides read TGTGCCAGCAGCTTACGGGTGGGGGGATTCTACGAGCAGTACTTC.

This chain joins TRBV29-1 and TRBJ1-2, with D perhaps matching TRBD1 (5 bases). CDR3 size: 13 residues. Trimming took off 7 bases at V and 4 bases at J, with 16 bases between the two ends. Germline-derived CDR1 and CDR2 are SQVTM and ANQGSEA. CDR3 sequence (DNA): TGCAGCGGCTCTGGGGGGGGAGGCTATGGCTACACCTTC. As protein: CSGSGGGGYGYTF.

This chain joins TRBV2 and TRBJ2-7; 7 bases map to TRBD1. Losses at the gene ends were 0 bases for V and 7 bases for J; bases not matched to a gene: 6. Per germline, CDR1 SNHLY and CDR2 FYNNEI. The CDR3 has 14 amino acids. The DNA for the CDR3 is TGTGCCAGCAGTGAAGCGAGTAGGGGGCTGGAGCAGTACTTC. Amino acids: CASSEASRGLEQYF.

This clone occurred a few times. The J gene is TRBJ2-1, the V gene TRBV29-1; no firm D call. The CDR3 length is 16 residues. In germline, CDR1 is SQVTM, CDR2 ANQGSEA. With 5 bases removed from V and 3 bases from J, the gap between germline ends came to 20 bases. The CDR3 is CSVQILTLGYYNEQFF. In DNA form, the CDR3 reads TGCAGCGTTCAAATATTAACACTGGGATACTACAATGAGCAGTTCTTC.

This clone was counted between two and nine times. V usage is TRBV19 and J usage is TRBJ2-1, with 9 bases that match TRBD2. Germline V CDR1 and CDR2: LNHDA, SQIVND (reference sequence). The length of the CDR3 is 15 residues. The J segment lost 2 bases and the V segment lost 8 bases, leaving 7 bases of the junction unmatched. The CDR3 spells CASRPPSGTYNEQFF. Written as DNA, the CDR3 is TGTGCCAGTCGGCCTCCTAGCGGGACCTACAATGAGCAGTTCTTC.

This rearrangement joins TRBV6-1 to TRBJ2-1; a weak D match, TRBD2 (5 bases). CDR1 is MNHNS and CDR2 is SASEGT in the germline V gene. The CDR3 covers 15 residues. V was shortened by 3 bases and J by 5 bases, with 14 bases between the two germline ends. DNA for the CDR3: TGTGCCAGCAGTGACGGTGAAAGGAGGAACAATGAGCAGTTCTTC. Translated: CASSDGERRNNEQFF.

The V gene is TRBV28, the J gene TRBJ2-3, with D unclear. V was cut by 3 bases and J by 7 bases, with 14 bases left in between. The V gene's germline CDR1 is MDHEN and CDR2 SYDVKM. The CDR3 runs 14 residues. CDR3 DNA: TGTGCCAGCAGTTTTAGGGTGGGCAGCTATACGCAGTATTTT. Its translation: CASSFRVGSYTQYF. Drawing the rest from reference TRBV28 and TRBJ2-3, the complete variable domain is DVKVTQSSRYLVKRTGEKVFLECVQDMDHENMFWYRQDPGLGLRLIYFSYDVKMKEKGDIPEGYSVSREKKERFSLILESASTNQTSMYLCASSFRVGSYTQYFGPGTRLTVL.

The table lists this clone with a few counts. The CDR3 coding sequence is TGTGCCAGCAGCTTGGAACCGATGCGGGATAACTATGGCTACACCTTC. Its translation is CASSLEPMRDNYGYTF. The chain is built from TRBV5-5 and TRBJ1-2; D gene ambiguous. Trimming removed 0 bases from V and 1 base from J, with 13 bases in between. CDR1 is SGHKS and CDR2 is YYEKEE in the germline V gene (reference sequence). CDR3 length: 16 residues.

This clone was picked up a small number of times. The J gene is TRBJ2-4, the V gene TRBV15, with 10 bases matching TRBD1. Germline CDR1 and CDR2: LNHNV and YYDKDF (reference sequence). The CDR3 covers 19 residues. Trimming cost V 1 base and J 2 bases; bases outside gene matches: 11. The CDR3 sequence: CATSRGARDRGGSKNIQYF. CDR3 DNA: TGTGCCACCAGCAGAGGCGCCCGGGACAGGGGTGGATCCAAAAACATTCAGTACTTC.

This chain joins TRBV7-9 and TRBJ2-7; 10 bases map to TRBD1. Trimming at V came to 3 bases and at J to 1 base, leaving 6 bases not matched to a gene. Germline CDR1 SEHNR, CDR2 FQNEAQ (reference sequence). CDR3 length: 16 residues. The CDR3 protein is CASSLDPGQGSYEQYF. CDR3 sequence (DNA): TGTGCCAGCAGCTTGGACCCGGGACAGGGGTCCTACGAGCAGTACTTC.